This T cell receptor beta chain was sequenced for a study of T cell repertoires in cytomegalovirus infection. Germline V gene lookup returns CDR1 SGHNT and CDR2 YENEEA. The ends lost 5 bases at V and 6 bases at J; junction bases unmatched: 9. The CDR3 has 15 residues. TCRdb processed the reads anew with MiXCR; each CDR3 protein has one entry. The table shows approximately 700,000 distinct CDR3 sequences, with roughly 35% occurring only once. This clonotype was seen at least ten times. The sequence derives from a human donor in good health (CMV status not recorded). Some clones in this sample may be carry-over from other donors' samples. Sequencing was carried out using PBMCs. This chain links TRBV11-3 with TRBJ2-1; 8 nucleotides align to TRBD1. The CDR3 DNA sequence: TGTGCCAGCAGCCGAGGGGGACAGGTCTTCAATGAGCAGTTCTTC. Translating gives CASSRGGQVFNEQFF.